This T cell receptor beta chain was recorded in a study of cytomegalovirus exposure and HLA in healthy donors. Comments on this clone: Its specificity is not known. A read error may account for a junction end that differs from germline.

Study-wide results and limits: Upon later analysis, TCR association rates were observed to vary by HLA locus, being highest for DRB1 and lowest for HLA-C. Researchers reported in a later analysis that a missense DCLRE1C variant was tied to TCR beta V- and J-gene trimming.

The CDR3 covers 12 residues. From germline, CDR1 is MDHEN and CDR2 SYDVKM. Vbeta (60) and Jbeta (13) primers were used in the PCR. Measured with immunoSEQ multiplex PCR; TCRdb has only the in-frame clones, and not every one. Recorded for this sample: around 33,000 clones. Sequencing input: PBMCs. The TCR originated in a woman between 40 and 55 years old in good health and CMV-seropositive. The rearrangement joins TRBV28 to TRBJ1-1; unclear D gene. DNA of the CDR3: TGTGCCAGCAGTTTCGGGAACACTGAAGATTTCTTT. It yields the protein CASSFGNTEDFF.